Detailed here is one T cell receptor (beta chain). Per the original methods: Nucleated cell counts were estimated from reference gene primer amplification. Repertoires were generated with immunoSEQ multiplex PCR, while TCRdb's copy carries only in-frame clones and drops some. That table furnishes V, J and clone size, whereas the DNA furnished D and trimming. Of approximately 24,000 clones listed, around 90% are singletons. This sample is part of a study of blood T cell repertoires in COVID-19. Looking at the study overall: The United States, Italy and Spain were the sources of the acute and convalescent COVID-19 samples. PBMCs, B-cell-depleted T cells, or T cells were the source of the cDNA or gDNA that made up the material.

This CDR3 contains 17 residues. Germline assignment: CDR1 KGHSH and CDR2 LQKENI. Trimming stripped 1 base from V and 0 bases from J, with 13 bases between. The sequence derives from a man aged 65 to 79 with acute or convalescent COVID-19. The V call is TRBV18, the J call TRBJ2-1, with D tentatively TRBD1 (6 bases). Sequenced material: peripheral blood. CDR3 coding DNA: TGTGCCAGCTCACCACTTGGGGGCCGCGGCTCCTACAATGAGCAGTTCTTC. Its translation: CASSPLGGRGSYNEQFF.